The 9 T cell receptor beta chains presented below share a single source sample, sequenced in a study of T cell repertoires and Cas9 in healthy adults. Profiled with immunoSEQ multiplex PCR; TCRdb holds only in-frame clones, not every one. This table has tens of thousands of clones, 92% appearing once. The sample consisted of CD4+ effector T cells (CD127+, CD25-, CD137-, CD154-) from PBMCs; culture status not recorded. These receptors all stem from a human donor in good health.

The chain combines TRBV11-2 with TRBJ2-7; 13 positions match TRBD2. The CDR3 contains 16 residues. Germline V gene data show CDR1 as SGHAT and CDR2 as FQNNGV. Trimming at V came to 5 bases and at J to 4 bases, leaving 8 bases not matched to a gene. CDR3 in DNA: TGTGCCAGCAGCCCGGGACTAGCGGGACCGAGTTACGAGCAGTACGTC. Translating it yields CASSPGLAGPSYEQYV.

This chain links TRBV29-1 with TRBJ2-1; D gene ambiguous. Trimming left V 8 bases short and J 9 bases short, with 20 bases between. CDR1 and CDR2 from the germline V gene are SQVTM and ANQGSEA. The CDR3 spans 13 residues. CDR3 sequence (DNA): TGCAGCCCCTACCGAGTTCCCCCGGGTGAGCAGTTCTTC. This gives the protein CSPYRVPPGEQFF.

The V gene is TRBV7-8, the J gene TRBJ2-2, with a weak D call TRBD1 (5 bases). Trimming stripped 1 base from V and 4 bases from J, with 19 bases between. Germline V gene lookup returns CDR1 SGHVS and CDR2 FQNEAQ. The CDR3 contains 18 residues. The CDR3 DNA reads TGTGCCAGCAGCTTAGTTGGAATTTGGGGCCAAGGCACCGGGGAGCTGTTTTTT. Translating gives CASSLVGIWGQGTGELFF.

The gene calls are TRBV6-9 and TRBJ1-4; 7 nucleotides match TRBD1. The CDR3 extends over 14 amino acids. Germline V CDR1 and CDR2: MNHGY, SVAAGI. V shed 4 bases and J 5 bases; nucleotides not matched to a gene: 4. The CDR3 nucleotides read TGTGCCAGCAGTTTGGGACAGAGGAATGAAAAACTGTTTTTT. Protein: CASSLGQRNEKLFF.

J is TRBJ1-1 and V is TRBV7-3; perhaps TRBD1 as D (5 bases). Germline V gene data show CDR1 as SGHTA and CDR2 as FQGTGA. This CDR3 comprises 15 residues. Trimming took 4 bases from V and 0 from J, leaving 12 bases between them. CDR3 protein: CASSYQTELNTEAFF. The DNA of the CDR3 is TGTGCCAGCAGCTACCAGACAGAGTTGAACACTGAAGCTTTCTTT.

The chain joins TRBV6-5 to TRBJ1-2; D unclear. The V end was cut by 5 bases, the J end by 4 bases, with 11 bases between. CDR3 length: 13 amino acids. The germline V gene has CDR1 MNHEY and CDR2 SVGAGI. The CDR3 protein is CASSPLSVYGYTF. The CDR3 coding sequence is TGTGCCAGCAGTCCCCTCTCAGTCTATGGCTACACCTTC.

V gene TRBV20-1 combines with J gene TRBJ2-7; D ambiguous. Germline V lookup: CDR1 DFQATT, CDR2 SNEGSKA (reference sequence). Trimming shortened V by 1 base and J by 5 bases, and 6 bases separated the two germline ends. CDR3 length: 11 residues. The CDR3 bases are TGCAGTGCTAGAGGCCACAACGAGCAGTACGTC. Translation: CSARGHNEQYV.

V usage is TRBV2 and J usage is TRBJ2-2; 11 bases map to TRBD2. Germline assignment: CDR1 SNHLY and CDR2 FYNNEI. The CDR3 contains 15 residues. The ends lost 7 bases at V and 5 bases at J; junction bases unmatched: 6. The CDR3 sequence: CASKRLAGRTGELFF. CDR3 bases: TGTGCCAGCAAGAGACTAGCGGGGCGAACCGGGGAGCTGTTTTTT.

The J gene is TRBJ1-2, the V gene TRBV11-3, with 7 bases matching TRBD1. The CDR3 sequence is 13 residues long. Germline CDR1 reads SGHNT; CDR2 reads YENEEA. The J segment lost 5 bases and the V segment lost 5 bases, leaving 5 bases of the junction unmatched. The CDR3 DNA sequence: TGTGCCAGCAGCCCGGGACAGCCGTATGGCTACACCTTC. It encodes CASSPGQPYGYTF.